A selection of T cell receptor beta chains follows, all from one sample in a study of blood T cell repertoires in COVID-19. Profiling relied on immunoSEQ multiplex PCR, and the TCRdb table lists in-frame clones only, not all of them. The sample includes about 210,000 clones, 87% of them seen just once. Specimen: PBMCs or T cells enriched from blood (not recorded which). The receptors here all came from a man in his thirties or forties in a cohort exposed to, infected with or recovered from COVID-19 (not recorded which). Both conserved end residues are part of each CDR3. A D gene is named only where the DNA matches it firmly.

TRBJ2-7 | TRBV5-1 | NA | CASSLGAKGTGEQYF | TGCGCCAGCAGCTTAGGTGCCAAAGGGACTGGAGAGCAGTACTTC
TRBJ1-2 | TRBV5-5 | TRBD1 | CASSERRMTGELYGYTF | TGTGCCAGCAGCGAGAGGAGGATGACAGGGGAGCTCTATGGCTACACCTTC
TRBJ2-7 | TRBV10-3 | TRBD2 | CASGVRLAGDSNEQYF | TGTGCTAGTGGGGTCCGACTAGCGGGAGATAGTAACGAGCAGTACTTC
TRBJ1-1 | TRBV15 | TRBD1 | CATSRSGQLNTEAFF | TGTGCCACCAGCAGATCGGGACAGCTGAACACTGAAGCTTTCTTT
TRBJ2-7 | TRBV28 | TRBD1 | CASRSPGTGEFYEQYF | TGTGCCAGCAGATCTCCCGGGACAGGGGAGTTCTACGAGCAGTACTTC
TRBJ2-7 | TRBV5-6 | NA | CASSSDPLATYEQYF | TGTGCCAGCAGCTCAGACCCGCTAGCGACCTACGAGCAGTACTTC
TRBJ2-2 | TRBV4-1 | NA | CASSQDRGSQLFF | TGCGCCAGCAGCCAAGATAGGGGCAGCCAGCTGTTTTTT
TRBJ2-2 | TRBV24-1 | TRBD2 | CATSGAGATGELFF | TGTGCCACCAGTGGTGCGGGAGCCACCGGGGAGCTGTTTTTT
TRBJ2-7 | TRBV5-8 | TRBD1 | CASSKSGTGWYEQYF | TGTGCCAGCAGCAAATCAGGGACAGGGTGGTACGAGCAGTACTTC
TRBJ2-2 | TRBV29-1 | TRBD1 | CSAGTGGANTGELFF | TGCAGCGCTGGGACAGGGGGTGCGAACACCGGGGAGCTGTTTTTT
TRBJ2-7 | TRBV27 | TRBD2 | CASSRSGRATYEQYF | TGTGCCAGCAGCCGAAGCGGGAGGGCAACCTACGAGCAGTACTTC
TRBJ1-1 | TRBV27 | TRBD1 | CASSLSTGRNEAFF | TGTGCCAGCAGTTTATCGACAGGGAGAAATGAAGCTTTCTTT
TRBJ1-5 | TRBV15 | NA | CATSAFGQSNQPQHF | TGTGCCACCAGCGCCTTTGGACAGAGCAATCAGCCCCAGCATTTT
TRBJ1-2 | TRBV19 | NA | CASRRGGINYGYTF | TGTGCCAGTAGGCGGGGCGGAATTAACTATGGCTACACCTTC
TRBJ2-3 | TRBV19 | NA | CASTSLGGRTDTQYF | TGTGCCAGTACCTCACTAGGAGGGCGGACAGATACGCAGTATTTT
TRBJ2-2 | TRBV10-2 | NA | CASSESRRSNTGELFF | TGCGCCAGCAGTGAGTCGAGGCGGTCGAACACCGGGGAGCTGTTTTTT